The 9 T cell receptor beta chains listed next were all sequenced from one sample in a study of blood T cell repertoires in COVID-19. Method: immunoSEQ multiplex PCR; TCRdb's copy keeps in-frame clones and lacks some. This sample has approximately 90,000 clones, with roughly 86% found just once. Sequenced material: peripheral blood. All receptors come from a human donor with acute or convalescent COVID-19. The donor label of this sample is uncertain.

The sample holds one count of this clone. This chain joins TRBV2 and TRBJ2-2; TRBD2 agrees at 9 bases. The germline gives CDR1 SNHLY, CDR2 FYNNEI. The CDR3 consists of 14 residues. The ends lost 7 bases at V and 5 bases at J; junction bases unmatched: 5. CDR3 region: CASIPGLATGELFF. CDR3 bases: TGTGCCAGCATTCCGGGACTAGCAACCGGGGAGCTGTTTTTT.

The V call is TRBV18, the J call TRBJ2-1; 7 positions agree with TRBD2. This CDR3 contains 14 residues. V shed 3 bases and J 6 bases; nucleotides not matched to a gene: 5. Germline V gene sequence: CDR1 KGHSH, CDR2 LQKENI. The CDR3 reads CASSPPGGGNEQFF. CDR3 in DNA: TGTGCCAGCTCACCCCCTGGCGGGGGCAATGAGCAGTTCTTC.

The V call is TRBV19, the J call TRBJ1-1; D remains unclear. The germline V gene has CDR1 LNHDA and CDR2 SQIVND (reference sequence). V was cut by 7 bases and J by 3 bases, with 21 bases left in between. This CDR3 spans 16 amino acids. CDR3 sequence (DNA): TGTGCCAGTACGGGGAGTAAGGGTACGTTTTACACTGAAGCTTTCTTT. This codes for CASTGSKGTFYTEAFF.

The V gene is TRBV7-2, the J gene TRBJ2-3; maybe TRBD2 (6 bases). V was pared by 5 bases and J by 4 bases, with 10 bases between. The CDR3 runs to 13 residues. Germline V lookup: CDR1 SGHTA, CDR2 FQGNSA. CDR3 sequence: CASSKTRADTQYF. For the CDR3, the DNA is TGTGCCAGCAGCAAGACTAGAGCAGATACGCAGTATTTT.

The chain carries TRBV7-2 and TRBJ1-5; 10 nucleotides match TRBD1. The CDR3 contains 14 residues. Germline loops: CDR1 SGHTA, CDR2 FQGNSA. V gave up 6 bases and J gave up 11 bases; unmatched junction bases: 10. The CDR3 loop reads CASSSGQGEMSQHF. DNA for the CDR3: TGTGCCAGCAGTTCCGGACAGGGGGAGATGTCCCAGCATTTT.

The chain recombines TRBV7-2 with TRBJ2-2; D remains ambiguous. Germline lookup yields CDR1 SGHTA and CDR2 FQGNSA. The CDR3 runs to 13 residues. Trimming stripped 5 bases from V and 6 bases from J, with 10 bases between. DNA for the CDR3: TGTGCCAGCAGCCCGTCCCCAGCCGGGGAGCTGTTTTTT. It yields the protein CASSPSPAGELFF.

V is TRBV19 and J is TRBJ2-7; the D gene is possibly TRBD1 (7 bases). Germline V lookup: CDR1 LNHDA, CDR2 SQIVND (reference sequence). The CDR3 loop spans 14 amino acids. V was pared by 4 bases and J by 3 bases, with 13 bases between. CDR3 amino acids: CASSTYRGLYEQYF. CDR3 DNA: TGTGCCAGTAGTACCTACAGGGGACTCTACGAGCAGTACTTC. The full variable domain, with the rest looked up from reference TRBV19 and TRBJ2-7, is DGGITQSPKYLFRKEGQNVTLSCEQNLNHDAMYWYRQDPGQGLRLIYYSQIVNDFQKGDIAEGYSVSREKKESFPLTVTSAQKNPTAFYLCASSTYRGLYEQYFGPGTRLTVT.

The chain recombines TRBV15 with TRBJ1-1, with D unresolved. Germline values: CDR1 LNHNV, CDR2 YYDKDF (reference sequence). The ends were cut back, 2 bases at V and 0 bases at J, with 10 bases in the middle. CDR3 size: 15 residues. The CDR3 DNA sequence: TGTGCCACCAGCAGACCACAGCTCATGAACACTGAAGCTTTCTTT. Translated, it gives CATSRPQLMNTEAFF.

V usage is TRBV5-8 and J usage is TRBJ1-1; perhaps TRBD1 as D (6 bases). The CDR3 consists of 14 residues. The germline V gene has CDR1 SGHTS and CDR2 YDEGEE. V lost 6 bases, J lost 3 bases, and 15 bases lay in between. In nucleotides, the CDR3 is TGTGCCAGCACCCACTGGGGGCAGGACACTGAAGCTTTCTTT. This encodes CASTHWGQDTEAFF.